The entry below describes one T cell receptor (beta chain). This sample was included in a study of blood T cell repertoires in COVID-19. Germline V lookup: CDR1 SGHDN, CDR2 FVKESK. Trimming removed 0 bases from V and 7 bases from J, with 15 bases in between. The CDR3 runs to 15 residues. How the authors handled the data: For nucleated cells, counts were estimated from reference gene primer amplification. Repertoires were generated with immunoSEQ multiplex PCR, while TCRdb's copy carries only in-frame clones and drops some. V and J calls plus clone size are reproduced from that table; the DNA served to infer D and trimming. The sample shows about 210,000 clones, around 82% of them seen only once.

The V gene is TRBV14, the J gene TRBJ1-2; maybe TRBD1 (5 bases). This receptor was identified in a man between 45 and 60 years old with active or convalescent COVID-19. Sequenced input: peripheral blood. The CDR3 loop reads CASSQEGQVPGGYTF. Here the CDR3 DNA reads TGTGCCAGCAGCCAAGAGGGGCAGGTCCCCGGTGGCTACACCTTC. The full variable domain, rest sourced from reference TRBV14 and TRBJ1-2, is EAGVTQFPSHSVIEKGQTVTLRCDPISGHDNLYWYRRVMGKEIKFLLHFVKESKQDESGMPNNRFLAERTGGTYSTLKVQPAELEDSGVYFCASSQEGQVPGGYTFGSGTRLTVV.